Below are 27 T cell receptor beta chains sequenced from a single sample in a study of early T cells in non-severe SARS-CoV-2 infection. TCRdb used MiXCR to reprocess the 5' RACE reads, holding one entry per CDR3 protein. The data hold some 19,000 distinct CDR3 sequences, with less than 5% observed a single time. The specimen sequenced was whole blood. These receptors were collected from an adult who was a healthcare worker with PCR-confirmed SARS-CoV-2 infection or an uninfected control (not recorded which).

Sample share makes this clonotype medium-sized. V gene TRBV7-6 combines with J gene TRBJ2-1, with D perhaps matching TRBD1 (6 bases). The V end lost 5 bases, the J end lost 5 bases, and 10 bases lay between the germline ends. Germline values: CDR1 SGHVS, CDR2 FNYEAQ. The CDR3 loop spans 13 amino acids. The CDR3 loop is CASSHGQNNEQFF. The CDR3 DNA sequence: TGTGCCAGCAGCCATGGACAGAACAATGAGCAGTTCTTC. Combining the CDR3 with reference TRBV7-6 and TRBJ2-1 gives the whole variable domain GAGVSQSPRYKVTKRGQDVALRCDPISGHVSLYWYRQALGQGPEFLTYFNYEAQQDKSGLPNDRFSAERPEGSISTLTIQRTEQRDSAMYRCASSHGQNNEQFFGPGTRLTVL.

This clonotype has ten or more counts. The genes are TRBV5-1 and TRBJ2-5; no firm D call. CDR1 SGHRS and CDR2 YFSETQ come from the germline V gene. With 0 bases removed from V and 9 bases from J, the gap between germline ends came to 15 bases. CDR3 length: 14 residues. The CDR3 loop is CASSLGVEYGSQYF. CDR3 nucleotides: TGCGCCAGCAGCTTGGGAGTTGAGTATGGGTCCCAGTACTTC.

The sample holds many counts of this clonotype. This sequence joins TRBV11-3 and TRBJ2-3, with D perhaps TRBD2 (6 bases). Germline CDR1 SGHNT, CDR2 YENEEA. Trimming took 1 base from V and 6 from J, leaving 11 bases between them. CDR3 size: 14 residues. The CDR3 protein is CASSLGPLADTQYF. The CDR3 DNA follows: TGTGCCAGCAGCTTAGGCCCCCTAGCGGATACGCAGTATTTT.

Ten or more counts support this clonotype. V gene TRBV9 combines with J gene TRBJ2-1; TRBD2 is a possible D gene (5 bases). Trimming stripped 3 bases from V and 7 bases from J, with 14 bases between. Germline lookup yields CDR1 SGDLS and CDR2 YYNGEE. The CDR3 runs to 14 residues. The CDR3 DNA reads TGTGCCAGCAGCGGGACTGCTAAAGGGAATGAGCAGTTCTTC. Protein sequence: CASSGTAKGNEQFF. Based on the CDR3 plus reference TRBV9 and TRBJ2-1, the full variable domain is DSGVTQTPKHLITATGQRVTLRCSPRSGDLSVYWYQQSLDQGLQFLIQYYNGEERAKGNILERFSAQQFPDLHSELNLSSLELGDSALYFCASSGTAKGNEQFFGPGTRLTVL.

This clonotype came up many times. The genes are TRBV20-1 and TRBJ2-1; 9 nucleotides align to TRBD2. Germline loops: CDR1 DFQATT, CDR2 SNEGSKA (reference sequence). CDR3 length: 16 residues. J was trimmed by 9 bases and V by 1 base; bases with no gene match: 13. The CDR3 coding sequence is TGCAGTGCTAGAGCGCTGGCGGGGGGGCCGCTGGCTGAGCAGTTCTTC. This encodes CSARALAGGPLAEQFF.

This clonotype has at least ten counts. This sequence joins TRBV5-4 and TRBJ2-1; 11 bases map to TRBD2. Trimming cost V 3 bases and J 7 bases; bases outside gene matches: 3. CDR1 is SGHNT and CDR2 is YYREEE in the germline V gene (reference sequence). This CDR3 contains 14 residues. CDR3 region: CASSSGLAVNEQFF. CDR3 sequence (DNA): TGTGCCAGCAGCTCGGGACTAGCGGTAAATGAGCAGTTCTTC.

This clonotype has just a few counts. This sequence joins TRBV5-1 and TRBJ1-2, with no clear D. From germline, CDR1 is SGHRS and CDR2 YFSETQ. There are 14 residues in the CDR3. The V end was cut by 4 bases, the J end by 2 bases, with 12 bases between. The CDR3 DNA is TGCGCCAGCAGCCCAGCTACACAGAACTATGGCTACACCTTC. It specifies CASSPATQNYGYTF. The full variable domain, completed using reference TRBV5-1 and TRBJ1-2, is KAGVTQTPRYLIKTRGQQVTLSCSPISGHRSVSWYQQTPGQGLQFLFEYFSETQRNKGNFPGRFSGRQFSNSRSEMNVSTLELGDSALYLCASSPATQNYGYTFGSGTRLTVV.

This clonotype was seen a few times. CDR3: CASTVGGPNTGELFF. Here the CDR3 DNA reads TGCGCCAGCACCGTTGGGGGCCCGAACACCGGGGAGCTGTTTTTT. The chain links TRBV5-1 to TRBJ2-2; possibly TRBD1 for D (6 bases). The CDR3 covers 15 residues. V gave up 6 bases and J gave up 0 bases, with 12 bases separating them. Looked up from germline, CDR1 is SGHRS and CDR2 is YFSETQ.

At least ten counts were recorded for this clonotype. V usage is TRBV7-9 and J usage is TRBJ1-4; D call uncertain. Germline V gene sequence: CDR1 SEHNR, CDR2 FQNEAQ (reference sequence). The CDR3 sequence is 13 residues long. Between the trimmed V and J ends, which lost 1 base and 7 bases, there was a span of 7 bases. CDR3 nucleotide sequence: TGTGCCAGCAGCTTAGGGATTTTTGAAAAACTGTTTTTT. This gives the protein CASSLGIFEKLFF.

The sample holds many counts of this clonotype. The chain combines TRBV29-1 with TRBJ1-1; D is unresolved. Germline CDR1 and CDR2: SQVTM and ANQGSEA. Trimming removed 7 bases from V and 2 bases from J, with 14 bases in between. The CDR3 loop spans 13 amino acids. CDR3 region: CSGLDGVNTEAFF. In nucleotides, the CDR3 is TGCAGCGGGCTAGACGGAGTTAACACTGAAGCTTTCTTT.

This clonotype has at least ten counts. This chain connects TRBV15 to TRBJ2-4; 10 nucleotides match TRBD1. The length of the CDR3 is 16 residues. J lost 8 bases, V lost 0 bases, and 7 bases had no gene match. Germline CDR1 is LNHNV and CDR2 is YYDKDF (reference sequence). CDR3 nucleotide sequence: TGTGCCACCAGCAGAGATCGAGGGACAGGGGACGACATTCAGTACTTC. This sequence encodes CATSRDRGTGDDIQYF. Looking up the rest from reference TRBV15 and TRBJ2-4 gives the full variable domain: DAMVIQNPRYQVTQFGKPVTLSCSQTLNHNVMYWYQQKSSQAPKLLFHYYDKDFNNEADTPDNFQSRRPNTSFCFLDIRSPGLGDTAMYLCATSRDRGTGDDIQYFGAGTRLSVL.

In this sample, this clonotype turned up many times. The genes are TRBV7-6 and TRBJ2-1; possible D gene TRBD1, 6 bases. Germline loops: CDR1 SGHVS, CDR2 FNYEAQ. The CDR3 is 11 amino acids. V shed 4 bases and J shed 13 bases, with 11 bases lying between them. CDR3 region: CASSSRGGQFF. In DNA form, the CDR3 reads TGTGCCAGCAGCTCCAGGGGTGGCCAGTTCTTC.

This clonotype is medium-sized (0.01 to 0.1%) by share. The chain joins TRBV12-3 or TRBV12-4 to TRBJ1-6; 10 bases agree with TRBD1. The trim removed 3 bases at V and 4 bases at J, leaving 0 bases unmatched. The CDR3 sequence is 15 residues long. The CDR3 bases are TGTGCCAGCAGTTTGGGACAGGGGTATAATTCACCCCTCCACTTT. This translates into CASSLGQGYNSPLHF.

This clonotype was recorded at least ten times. The DNA of the CDR3 is TGTGCCAGCAGCGCTCTGGGGACAGGGGCAAATGAGCAGTTCTTC. Amino acid sequence: CASSALGTGANEQFF. This chain links TRBV7-2 with TRBJ2-1, with 10 bases that match TRBD1. The CDR3 has 15 residues. Germline trimming cut 5 bases from V and 7 bases from J; bases unmatched to any gene: 8. The germline V gene has CDR1 SGHTA and CDR2 FQGNSA.

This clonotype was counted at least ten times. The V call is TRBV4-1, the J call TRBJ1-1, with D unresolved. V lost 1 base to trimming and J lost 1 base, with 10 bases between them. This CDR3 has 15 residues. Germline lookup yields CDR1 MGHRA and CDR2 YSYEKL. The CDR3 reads CASSQGAAPNTEAFF. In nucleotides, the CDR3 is TGCGCCAGCAGCCAAGGAGCGGCACCGAACACTGAAGCTTTCTTT.

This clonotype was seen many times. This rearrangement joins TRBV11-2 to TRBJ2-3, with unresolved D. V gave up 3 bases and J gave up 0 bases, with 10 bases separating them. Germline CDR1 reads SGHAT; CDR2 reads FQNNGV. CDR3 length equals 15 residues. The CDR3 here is CASSLSTASTDTQYF. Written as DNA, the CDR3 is TGTGCCAGCAGCTTGTCTACGGCTAGCACAGATACGCAGTATTTT. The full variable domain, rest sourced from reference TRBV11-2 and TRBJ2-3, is EAGVAQSPRYKIIEKRQSVAFWCNPISGHATLYWYQQILGQGPKLLIQFQNNGVVDDSQLPKDRFSAERLKGVDSTLKIQPAKLEDSAVYLCASSLSTASTDTQYFGPGTRLTVL.

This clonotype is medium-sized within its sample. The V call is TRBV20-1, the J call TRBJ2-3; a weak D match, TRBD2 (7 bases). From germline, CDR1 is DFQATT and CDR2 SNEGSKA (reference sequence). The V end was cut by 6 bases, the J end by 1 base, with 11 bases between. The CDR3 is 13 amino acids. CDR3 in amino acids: CSAGGPGTDTQYF. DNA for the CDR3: TGCAGTGCGGGGGGGCCGGGCACAGATACGCAGTATTTT.

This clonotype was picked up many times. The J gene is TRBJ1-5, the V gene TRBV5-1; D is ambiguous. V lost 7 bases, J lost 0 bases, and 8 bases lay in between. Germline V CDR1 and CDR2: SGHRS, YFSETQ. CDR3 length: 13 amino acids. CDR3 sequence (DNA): TGCGCCAGCGGGGATTATAGCAATCAGCCCCAGCATTTT. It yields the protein CASGDYSNQPQHF.

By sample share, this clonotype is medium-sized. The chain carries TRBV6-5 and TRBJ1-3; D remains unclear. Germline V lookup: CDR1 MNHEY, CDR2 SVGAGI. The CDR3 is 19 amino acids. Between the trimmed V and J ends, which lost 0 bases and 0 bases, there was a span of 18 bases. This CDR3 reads CASSYSRFRTATSGNTIYF. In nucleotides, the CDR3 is TGTGCCAGCAGTTACTCGCGTTTCCGGACGGCTACCTCTGGAAACACCATATATTTT.

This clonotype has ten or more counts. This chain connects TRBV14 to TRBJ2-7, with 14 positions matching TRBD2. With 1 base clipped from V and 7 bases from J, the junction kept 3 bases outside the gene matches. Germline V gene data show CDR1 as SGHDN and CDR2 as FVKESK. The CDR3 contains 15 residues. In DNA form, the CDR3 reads TGTGCCAGCAGCCAAGGACTAGCGGGGGGGGCTGAGCAGTACTTC. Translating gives CASSQGLAGGAEQYF.

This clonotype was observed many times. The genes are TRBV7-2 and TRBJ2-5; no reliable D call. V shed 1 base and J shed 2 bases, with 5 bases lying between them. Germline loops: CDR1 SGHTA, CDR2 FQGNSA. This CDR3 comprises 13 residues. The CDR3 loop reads CASSLVLQETQYF. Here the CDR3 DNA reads TGTGCCAGCAGCTTAGTCCTACAAGAGACCCAGTACTTC.

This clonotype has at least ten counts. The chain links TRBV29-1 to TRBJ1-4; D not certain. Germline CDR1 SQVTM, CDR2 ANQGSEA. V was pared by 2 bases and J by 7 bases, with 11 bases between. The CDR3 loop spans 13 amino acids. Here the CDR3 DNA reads TGCAGCGTTGAAAGCGGCACCCGTGAAAAACTGTTTTTT. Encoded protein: CSVESGTREKLFF.

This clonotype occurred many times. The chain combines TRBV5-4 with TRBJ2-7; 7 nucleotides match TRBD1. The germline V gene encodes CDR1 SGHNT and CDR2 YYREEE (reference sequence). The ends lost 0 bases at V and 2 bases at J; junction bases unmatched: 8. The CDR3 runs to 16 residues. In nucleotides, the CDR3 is TGTGCCAGCAGCTTGGATTCGAGGGGGCGTCCCTACGAGCAGTACTTC. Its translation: CASSLDSRGRPYEQYF.

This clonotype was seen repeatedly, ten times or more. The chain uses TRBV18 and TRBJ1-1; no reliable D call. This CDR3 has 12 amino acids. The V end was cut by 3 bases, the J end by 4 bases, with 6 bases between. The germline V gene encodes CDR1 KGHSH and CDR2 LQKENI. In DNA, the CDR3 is TGTGCCAGCTCACCCGGTCTCACTGAAGCTTTCTTT. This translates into CASSPGLTEAFF.

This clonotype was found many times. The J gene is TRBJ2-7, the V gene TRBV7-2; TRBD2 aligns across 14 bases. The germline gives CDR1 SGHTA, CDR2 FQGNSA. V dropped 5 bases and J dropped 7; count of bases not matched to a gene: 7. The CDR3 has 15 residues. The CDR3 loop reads CASSTGLAGAWEQYF. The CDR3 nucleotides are TGTGCCAGCAGCACGGGACTAGCGGGGGCCTGGGAGCAGTACTTC.

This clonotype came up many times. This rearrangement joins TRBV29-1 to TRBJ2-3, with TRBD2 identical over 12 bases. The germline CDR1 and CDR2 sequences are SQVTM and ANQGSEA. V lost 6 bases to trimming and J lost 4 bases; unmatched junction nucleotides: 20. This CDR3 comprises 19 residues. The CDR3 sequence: CSVSLTSGGPTYHADTQYF. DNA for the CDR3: TGCAGCGTGAGTTTGACTAGCGGGGGACCCACCTACCATGCAGATACGCAGTATTTT.

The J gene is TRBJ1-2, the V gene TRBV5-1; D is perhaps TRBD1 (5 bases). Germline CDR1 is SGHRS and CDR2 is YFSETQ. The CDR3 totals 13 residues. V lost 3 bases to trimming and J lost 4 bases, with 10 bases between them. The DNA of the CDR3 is TGCGCCAGCAGCTCCGGGACGACCTATGGCTACACCTTC. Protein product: CASSSGTTYGYTF.